The next 11 T cell receptor beta chains were all read from a single sample in a study of identical twins. MiXCR, applied by TCRdb to the 5' RACE reads, yields one record per CDR3 protein. The sample consists of 450,000 to 500,000 distinct CDR3 sequences, roughly an eighth of them appearing once. The same sample was also used in a study of yellow fever vaccine responses in identical twins.

Material: CD4+ T cells sorted from blood. These receptors all come from a woman in her late teens or twenties in good health.

The chain links TRBV30 to TRBJ1-1; no clear D. This CDR3 is 13 amino acids long. Deletions cut 1 base from V and 1 base from J, with 7 bases between. Per germline, CDR1 GTSNPN and CDR2 SVGIG (reference sequence). CDR3 in amino acids: CAWSGSKNTEAFF. For the CDR3, the DNA is TGTGCCTGGAGTGGATCCAAGAACACTGAAGCTTTCTTT.

The chain employs TRBV6-1 and TRBJ2-2, with D hard to call. CDR1 is MNHNS, CDR2 SASEGT, per germline. V was trimmed by 6 bases and J by 3 bases, leaving 8 bases between them. CDR3 size: 13 residues. The CDR3 nucleotides are TGTGCCAGCAGCCTACCTTACACCGGGGAGCTGTTTTTT. This codes for CASSLPYTGELFF.

This clonotype was observed many times. The V call is TRBV6-5, the J call TRBJ2-7; 8 nucleotides line up with TRBD1. This CDR3 has 14 residues. CDR1 MNHEY and CDR2 SVGAGI come from the germline V gene. V lost 4 bases to trimming and J lost 4 bases; unmatched junction nucleotides: 6. DNA of the CDR3: TGTGCCAGCAGTTCTCAGGGGGCTTTATACGAGCAGTACTTC. Its protein product is CASSSQGALYEQYF.

The chain has TRBV25-1 and TRBJ1-1; D ambiguous. The germline gives CDR1 MGHDK, CDR2 SYGVNS. Trimming cost V 2 bases and J 8 bases, with 12 bases left between them. This CDR3 is 13 amino acids long. The CDR3 DNA reads as TGTGCCAGCAGTGAAGGAGGGCGCAGCGAAGCTTTCTTT. It yields the protein CASSEGGRSEAFF.

This clonotype came up a few times. The gene calls are TRBV5-1 and TRBJ2-2; possible D gene TRBD2, 5 bases. The ends were cut back, 3 bases at V and 4 bases at J, with 16 bases in the middle. Per germline, CDR1 SGHRS and CDR2 YFSETQ. This CDR3 spans 16 amino acids. The CDR3 region is CASSSRPDSSTGELFF. The CDR3 DNA is TGCGCCAGCAGCTCCCGGCCGGACTCAAGCACCGGGGAGCTGTTTTTT. The entire variable domain, with the rest obtained from reference TRBV5-1 and TRBJ2-2, is as follows: KAGVTQTPRYLIKTRGQQVTLSCSPISGHRSVSWYQQTPGQGLQFLFEYFSETQRNKGNFPGRFSGRQFSNSRSEMNVSTLELGDSALYLCASSSRPDSSTGELFFGEGSRLTVL.

The chain has TRBV6-5 and TRBJ2-3; D gene ambiguous. This CDR3 is 14 amino acids long. The germline V gene encodes CDR1 MNHEY and CDR2 SVGAGI. Trimming stripped 3 bases from V and 1 base from J, with 8 bases between. CDR3 region: CASSYSEGTDTQYF. The DNA of the CDR3 is TGTGCCAGCAGTTATTCCGAGGGCACAGATACGCAGTATTTT.

This clonotype was counted between two and nine times. The chain is built from TRBV3-1 and TRBJ2-3; 7 nucleotides match TRBD2. The CDR3 consists of 13 residues. The germline V gene has CDR1 LGHDT and CDR2 YNNKEL (reference sequence). Trimming took 1 base from V and 10 from J; bases not matched to a gene: 5. The CDR3 loop is CASSQGWGGAQYF. The CDR3 DNA reads TGTGCCAGCAGCCAAGGATGGGGGGGGGCGCAGTATTTT.

This clonotype was seen repeatedly, ten times or more. V gene TRBV19 combines with J gene TRBJ2-5; TRBD2 matches 12 bases. Germline V gives CDR1 LNHDA, CDR2 SQIVND (reference sequence). The CDR3 is made up of 13 amino acids. The V gene end was trimmed by 6 bases and the J gene end by 4 bases; junction bases not matched to a gene: 0. The CDR3 sequence: CASRGLAGETQYF. In nucleotides, the CDR3 is TGTGCCAGTAGGGGACTAGCGGGAGAGACCCAGTACTTC.

This clonotype was recorded many times. V is TRBV5-1 and J is TRBJ2-2; no definite D call. This CDR3 is built from 15 residues. V was shortened by 4 bases and J by 3 bases, with 13 bases between the two germline ends. Germline V lookup: CDR1 SGHRS, CDR2 YFSETQ. DNA for the CDR3: TGCGCCAGCAGCCGTCGCGACATAGACACCGGGGAGCTGTTTTTT. This encodes CASSRRDIDTGELFF.

The V gene is TRBV7-3, the J gene TRBJ2-1; a possible D gene is TRBD2 (6 bases). Trimming removed 3 bases at V and 7 bases at J, with 16 bases between. This CDR3 is 15 amino acids long. The germline gives CDR1 SGHTA, CDR2 FQGTGA. The CDR3 coding sequence is TGTGCCAGCAGCTTCCAACCGGGGACTTTGAATGAGCAGTTCTTC. This codes for CASSFQPGTLNEQFF. The full variable domain, rest sourced from reference TRBV7-3 and TRBJ2-1, is GAGVSQTPSNKVTEKGKYVELRCDPISGHTALYWYRQSLGQGPEFLIYFQGTGAADDSGLPNDRFFAVRPEGSVSTLKIQRTERGDSAVYLCASSFQPGTLNEQFFGPGTRLTVL.

This clonotype was seen more than once but under ten times. The chain couples TRBV9 to TRBJ2-1, with a weak D call TRBD2 (7 bases). The V gene's germline CDR1 is SGDLS and CDR2 YYNGEE. V was shortened by 0 bases and J by 3 bases, with 22 bases between the two germline ends. This CDR3 spans 19 amino acids. The CDR3 here is CASSVGAWGAGENYNEQFF. In DNA, the CDR3 is TGTGCCAGCAGCGTAGGAGCCTGGGGGGCGGGAGAGAACTACAATGAGCAGTTCTTC. The complete variable domain, with remaining parts taken from reference TRBV9 and TRBJ2-1, reads DSGVTQTPKHLITATGQRVTLRCSPRSGDLSVYWYQQSLDQGLQFLIQYYNGEERAKGNILERFSAQQFPDLHSELNLSSLELGDSALYFCASSVGAWGAGENYNEQFFGPGTRLTVL.